This T cell receptor beta chain originates from a study of identical twins. Study-wide points: Partial confounding of zero-insertion analyses by invariant MAIT and iNKT cells was possible.

TCRdb recomputed calls from the 5' RACE reads with MiXCR, one row per CDR3 protein. The table has some 460,000 distinct CDR3 sequences, 13% to 15% seen once; the top ten hold 0.4% to 0.55%. In regard to this clonotype: What it binds is not known.

This CDR3 spans 15 amino acids. V was clipped by 2 bases and J by 6 bases, with 13 bases between them. Germline assignment: CDR1 KGHSH and CDR2 LQKENI. All donors were healthy Caucasians. These data were likewise used in another study, on yellow fever vaccine responses in identical twins.

The sequence came from a woman in her late teens or twenties in good health. Sequencing was carried out using CD4+ T cells sorted from blood. The chain has TRBV18 and TRBJ1-4; D ambiguous. Written as DNA, the CDR3 is TGTGCCAGCTCACCAGGATCGGGAAAGGATGAAAAACTGTTTTTT. This translates into CASSPGSGKDEKLFF.